The 18 T cell receptor beta chains in this list originate from one sample, sequenced in a study of shared clonotypes between healthy human individuals. The protocol was immunoSEQ multiplex PCR, while the TCRdb copy is restricted to in-frame clones and leaves out a portion. Among over a million clones, around three quarters were seen once, and the ten largest hold about 0.52%. The sequencing input was memory CD4+ T cells from PBMCs. Subset indicated: CD45RA-negative fraction. The receptors originated from a man between 18 and 35 years old in good health. Some clones in this sample may be carry-over from other donors' samples.

The chain couples TRBV6-1 to TRBJ1-1, with D unclear. Between the trimmed V and J ends, which lost 4 bases and 1 base, there was a span of 7 bases. From germline, CDR1 is MNHNS and CDR2 SASEGT. CDR3 size: 13 residues. This CDR3 reads CASSATRNTEAFF. In DNA, the CDR3 is TGTGCCAGCAGTGCCACGCGGAACACTGAAGCTTTCTTT.

The J gene is TRBJ1-4, the V gene TRBV6-5; D is unresolved. This CDR3 has 15 residues. The V gene lost 2 bases and the J gene lost 6 bases, with 13 bases spanning the gap. The germline gives CDR1 MNHEY, CDR2 SVGAGI. In DNA, the CDR3 is TGTGCCAGCAGTTACCGGGCCGGTGTAGATGAAAAACTGTTTTTT. It encodes CASSYRAGVDEKLFF.

As for this clone: The sample carries other DNA sequences with the same CDR3. The V gene is TRBV5-1, the J gene TRBJ2-5; 11 nucleotides align to TRBD2. V lost 0 bases, J lost 5 bases, and 3 bases stayed unmatched. Per germline, CDR1 SGHRS and CDR2 YFSETQ. The CDR3 contains 15 residues. CDR3 protein: CASSLGLAGPETQYF. The CDR3 DNA reads TGCGCCAGCAGCTTGGGACTAGCGGGACCGGAGACCCAGTACTTC.

CDR3: CATSRDAGLRGTENEKLFF. The DNA of the CDR3 is TGTGCCACCAGCAGAGATGCGGGTCTGCGAGGGACAGAGAATGAAAAACTGTTTTTT. The chain links TRBV15 to TRBJ1-4; 7 nucleotides align to TRBD1. Germline assignment: CDR1 LNHNV and CDR2 YYDKDF (reference sequence). The length of the CDR3 is 19 residues. The junction had 15 bases not matched to a gene; V was cut back by 0 bases and J by 5 bases.

This clone has a handful of counts. The V and J genes are TRBV4-1 and TRBJ2-7, with 7 bases fitting TRBD2. The CDR3 sequence is 15 residues long. V lost 1 base to trimming and J lost 3 bases; unmatched junction nucleotides: 6. Per germline, CDR1 MGHRA and CDR2 YSYEKL. CDR3 protein: CASSQGGGRSYEQYF. CDR3 bases: TGCGCCAGCAGCCAAGGCGGCGGGAGAAGCTACGAGCAGTACTTC.

The rearrangement joins TRBV18 to TRBJ2-3; D is ambiguous. The CDR3 sequence is 16 residues long. The V end was cut by 1 base, the J end by 0 bases, with 11 bases between. In germline, CDR1 is KGHSH, CDR2 LQKENI. DNA for the CDR3: TGTGCCAGCTCACCACTAAAACGTGGTAGCACAGATACGCAGTATTTT. Its translation: CASSPLKRGSTDTQYF.

The rearrangement uses TRBV5-1 and TRBJ2-3, with a possible D match to TRBD1 (6 bases). The CDR3 has 15 amino acids. Trimming stripped 6 bases from V and 0 bases from J, with 14 bases between. Germline CDR1 reads SGHRS; CDR2 reads YFSETQ. In DNA, the CDR3 is TGCGCCAGCACCGTACAGGGTACTAGCACAGATACGCAGTATTTT. Protein product: CASTVQGTSTDTQYF.

Note on this clone: The same CDR3 can be traced to other DNA sequences in this sample. This chain connects TRBV7-2 to TRBJ1-1; 10 positions match TRBD1. The CDR3 length is 14 residues. V lost 2 bases, J lost 4 bases, and 1 base stayed unmatched. The germline CDR1 and CDR2 sequences are SGHTA and FQGNSA. CDR3 sequence (DNA): TGTGCCAGCAGCTTACGGACAGGGGGCACTGAAGCTTTCTTT. It specifies CASSLRTGGTEAFF.

The chain employs TRBV4-3 and TRBJ2-2; D is possibly TRBD2 (6 bases). Trimming shortened V by 3 bases and J by 4 bases, and 12 bases separated the two germline ends. CDR3 size: 15 residues. Germline lookup yields CDR1 LGHNA and CDR2 YSLEER. CDR3 in amino acids: CASSHAYGSTGELFF. DNA for the CDR3: TGCGCCAGCAGCCACGCCTACGGGAGCACCGGGGAGCTGTTTTTT.

The chain recombines TRBV7-2 with TRBJ2-1; D is perhaps TRBD1 (6 bases). Germline V gene lookup returns CDR1 SGHTA and CDR2 FQGNSA. The CDR3 is 15 residues long. V lost 5 bases, J lost 15 bases, and 26 bases lay in between. CDR3 sequence (DNA): TGTGCCAGCAGCCCAGCCCTCGGACAGCAGGGCCCTCCGTTCTTC. Encoded protein: CASSPALGQQGPPFF.

The chain recombines TRBV2 with TRBJ1-1; D uncertain. The germline gives CDR1 SNHLY, CDR2 FYNNEI. This CDR3 spans 14 amino acids. V was pared by 2 bases and J by 3 bases, with 10 bases between. The CDR3 protein is CASSELGGHTEAFF. Here the CDR3 DNA reads TGTGCCAGCAGTGAATTGGGAGGGCACACTGAAGCTTTCTTT. The full variable domain, with the rest looked up from reference TRBV2 and TRBJ1-1, is EPEVTQTPSHQVTQMGQEVILRCVPISNHLYFYWYRQILGQKVEFLVSFYNNEISEKSEIFDDQFSVERPDGSNFTLKIRSTKLEDSAMYFCASSELGGHTEAFFGQGTRLTVV.

About this clone itself: Distinct nucleotide sequences in the sample also encode this CDR3. The chain uses TRBV5-1 and TRBJ1-5; D gene unclear. This CDR3 is built from 14 residues. Deletions cut 0 bases from V and 3 bases from J, with 7 bases between. Germline CDR1 reads SGHRS; CDR2 reads YFSETQ. The CDR3, as DNA: TGCGCCAGCAGCTTGGTGGGTCCCAATCAGCCCCAGCATTTT. Residues: CASSLVGPNQPQHF.

The chain joins TRBV2 to TRBJ2-7; the D is unclear. Germline V gene data show CDR1 as SNHLY and CDR2 as FYNNEI. V lost 7 bases, J lost 0 bases, and 4 bases lay in between. This CDR3 is 11 amino acids long. The CDR3, as DNA: TGTGCCAGCAAGTACTCCTACGAGCAGTACTTC. It codes for CASKYSYEQYF. The variable domain in full, with the rest retrieved from reference TRBV2 and TRBJ2-7, is EPEVTQTPSHQVTQMGQEVILRCVPISNHLYFYWYRQILGQKVEFLVSFYNNEISEKSEIFDDQFSVERPDGSNFTLKIRSTKLEDSAMYFCASKYSYEQYFGPGTRLTVT.

This clone was seen more than once but under ten times. The V and J genes are TRBV10-2 and TRBJ2-3, with TRBD2 as a possible D gene (6 bases). Trimming removed 11 bases from V and 6 bases from J, with 18 bases in between. Germline V gene lookup returns CDR1 WSHSY and CDR2 SAAADI. This CDR3 contains 13 residues. The CDR3 bases are TGCGCCTCCTCGCGGGGAAGGCAGGATACGCAGTATTTT. This codes for CASSRGRQDTQYF.

This clone came up once. The gene calls are TRBV27 and TRBJ2-7; 9 bases line up with TRBD2. The CDR3 is 17 residues long. In germline, CDR1 is MNHEY, CDR2 SMNVEV (reference sequence). Unmatched junction bases numbered 10, after V lost 2 bases and J lost 2 bases. The CDR3: CASSLASGKFGTYEQYF. As DNA, the CDR3 is TGTGCCAGCAGTTTAGCTAGCGGGAAGTTTGGGACCTACGAGCAGTACTTC.

The chain has TRBV5-6 and TRBJ1-5; D is undetermined. With 4 bases removed from V and 7 bases from J, the gap between germline ends came to 9 bases. This CDR3 has 12 residues. From germline, CDR1 is SGHDT and CDR2 YYEEEE. This CDR3 is CASSRTQQPQHF. In nucleotides, the CDR3 is TGTGCCAGCAGCCGGACTCAACAGCCCCAGCATTTT.

The V gene is TRBV7-2, the J gene TRBJ2-5, with no clear D. The CDR3 is 13 residues long. Germline CDR1 SGHTA, CDR2 FQGNSA. Trimming took off 5 bases at V and 5 bases at J, with 12 bases between the two ends. The CDR3 DNA reads as TGTGCCAGCAGCCCCAGTCTCCGGGAGACCCAGTACTTC. It translates to CASSPSLRETQYF.

As regards this clone: Other DNA sequences in this specimen translate into the identical CDR3. J is TRBJ2-1 and V is TRBV7-9, with D unresolved. CDR3 length: 13 residues. Germline V gene data show CDR1 as SEHNR and CDR2 as FQNEAQ (reference sequence). Between the trimmed V and J ends, which lost 1 base and 2 bases, there was a span of 3 bases. The CDR3 is CASSLGTYNEQFF. CDR3 nucleotide sequence: TGTGCCAGCAGCTTAGGGACCTACAATGAGCAGTTCTTC.